This T cell receptor (beta chain) emerged from a study of early T cells in non-severe SARS-CoV-2 infection. Overall study: The chains were unpaired, and the sequenced material was bulk RNA from unsorted whole blood.

The germline V gene encodes CDR1 MDHEN and CDR2 SYDVKM. The CDR3 runs to 16 residues. Trimming removed 3 bases from V and 0 bases from J, with 9 bases in between. At least ten counts were recorded for this clonotype. Its antigen remains unknown. General study findings and limits: VDJdb matching skewed toward anti-spike CD8 responses, missing private and CD4 specificities.

cDNA molecules, individually, were tagged with unique molecular identifiers. TCRdb ran MiXCR on the 5' RACE reads and lists one entry per CDR3 protein. The sample lists over 55,000 distinct CDR3 sequences, about an eighth occurring once. This clonotype originated in an adult who was a healthcare worker with PCR-confirmed SARS-CoV-2 infection or an uninfected control (not recorded which). The sample here was whole blood, taken at baseline. The V gene is TRBV28, the J gene TRBJ1-6; D gene uncertain. The CDR3 DNA is TGTGCCAGCAGTTTTCCCCCGAGCTCCTATAATTCACCCCTCCACTTT. It codes for CASSFPPSSYNSPLHF. The full variable domain, its missing parts supplied by reference TRBV28 and TRBJ1-6, is DVKVTQSSRYLVKRTGEKVFLECVQDMDHENMFWYRQDPGLGLRLIYFSYDVKMKEKGDIPEGYSVSREKKERFSLILESASTNQTSMYLCASSFPPSSYNSPLHFGNGTRLTVT.